These T cell receptor beta chains were read from a single sample in a study of cytomegalovirus exposure and HLA in healthy donors. Profiling relied on immunoSEQ multiplex PCR, and the TCRdb table lists in-frame clones only, not all of them. The sample yields 120,000 or so clones, about nine tenths seen once. The sample consisted of PBMCs. These receptors all come from a young woman in good health and CMV-seronegative. The CDR3 runs from the conserved cysteine through the conserved F or W. The D gene is left open where the match is weak. Clone size is given for some rows only: seen once, a few or many times, or a class if the clone is expanded.

>.|TRBV9|TRBJ2-7|TRBD2
CASSPQGTSGPRGQYF
TGTGCCAGCAGCCCCCAGGGGACTAGCGGTCCTCGGGGGCAGTACTTC
>.|TRBV14|TRBJ2-7|TRBD1
CASSQGGGQGAYEQYF
TGTGCCAGCAGCCAGGGCGGTGGACAGGGGGCTTACGAGCAGTACTTC
>.|TRBV11-2|TRBJ2-1|TRBD2
CASSLSASGTYNEQFF
TGTGCCAGCAGCTTATCGGCTAGCGGGACGTACAATGAGCAGTTCTTC
>.|TRBV30|TRBJ2-3|TRBD2
CAWSVQAGGSTDTQYF
TGTGCCTGGAGTGTCCAAGCGGGAGGGAGCACAGATACGCAGTATTTT
>.|TRBV7-2|TRBJ1-2|TRBD1
CASSEVVFRGHGYTF
TGTGCCAGCAGTGAGGTGGTCTTCAGGGGGCATGGCTACACCTTC
>.|TRBV7-2|TRBJ2-5|TRBD2
CASSSSGRWETQYF
TGTGCCAGCAGCTCTAGCGGGAGATGGGAGACCCAGTACTTC
>.|TRBV29-1|TRBJ1-4|.
CSVERRLANEKLFF
TGCAGCGTTGAACGGAGGTTAGCTAATGAAAAACTGTTTTTT
>.|TRBV4-2|TRBJ2-1|TRBD2
CASSRGGDAYNEQFF
TGTGCCAGCAGCCGGGGGGGGGACGCCTACAATGAGCAGTTCTTC
>once|TRBV28|TRBJ1-5|.
CASSSYRGYGNQPQHF
TGTGCCAGCAGTTCCTACCGGGGGTATGGCAATCAGCCCCAGCATTTT
>.|TRBV5-6|TRBJ2-1|TRBD2
CASIGFELAGGGYNEQFF
TGTGCCAGCATCGGCTTCGAACTAGCGGGAGGGGGGTACAATGAGCAGTTCTTC
>.|TRBV13|TRBJ1-1|.
CASSLGLMNTEAFF
TGTGCCAGCAGCTTGGGACTGATGAACACTGAAGCTTTCTTT
>.|TRBV21-1|TRBJ2-7|.
CASSKLWVAEFTYEQYF
TGTGCCAGCAGCAAACTCTGGGTAGCGGAATTTACCTACGAGCAGTACTTC
>.|TRBV9|TRBJ2-5|.
CASSPRLGMRETQYF
TGTGCCAGCAGCCCCCGACTCGGGATGCGGGAGACCCAGTACTTC
>.|TRBV27|TRBJ2-3|.
CASCTSTDTQYF
TGTGCCTCATGTACTAGCACAGATACGCAGTATTTT
>.|TRBV5-4|TRBJ1-2|TRBD1
CASSSTGGGYGYTF
TGTGCCAGCAGCTCGACAGGGGGTGGCTATGGCTACACCTTC
>.|TRBV6-5|TRBJ1-5|.
CASKRRGYSNQPQHF
TGTGCCAGCAAGCGCAGGGGATATAGCAATCAGCCCCAGCATTTT
>.|TRBV6-1|TRBJ2-1|.
CASSIGVRTYNEQFF
TGTGCCAGCAGTATAGGGGTCAGGACCTACAATGAGCAGTTCTTC
>.|TRBV13|TRBJ2-1|TRBD2
CATSLAGEINEQFF
TGTGCCACCTCTCTAGCGGGAGAGATCAATGAGCAGTTCTTC
>.|TRBV5-1|TRBJ2-2|TRBD2
CASSPRGTSGSITGELFF
TGCGCCAGCAGCCCTCGAGGGACTAGCGGGAGTATCACCGGGGAGCTGTTTTTT
>.|TRBV10-1|TRBJ2-1|TRBD2
CASSEGTSGSANEQFF
TGCGCCAGCAGTGAAGGGACTAGCGGGAGTGCCAATGAGCAGTTCTTC
>once|TRBV19|TRBJ2-1|TRBD2
CASSVGTSGPNEQFF
TGTGCCAGTAGTGTGGGGACTAGCGGGCCCAATGAGCAGTTCTTC
>.|TRBV5-1|TRBJ2-3|.
CASSLGSQADTQYF
TGCGCCAGCAGCTTGGGGTCTCAGGCAGATACGCAGTATTTT
>once|TRBV27|TRBJ2-1|TRBD2
CASSLGTSGNNEQFF
TGTGCCAGCAGTCTCGGGACTAGCGGGAACAATGAGCAGTTCTTC
>.|TRBV5-1|TRBJ2-1|TRBD1
CASSLGGGQGGHEQFF
TGCGCCAGCAGCTTGGGCGGCGGACAGGGGGGGCATGAGCAGTTCTTC
>.|TRBV13|TRBJ2-3|TRBD2
CASSFRGGRGDTQYF
TGTGCCAGCAGCTTTAGGGGCGGGAGAGGTGATACGCAGTATTTT
>.|TRBV5-1|TRBJ2-7|TRBD1
CASSVMGQGVGEQYF
TGCGCCAGCAGCGTCATGGGACAGGGGGTCGGCGAGCAGTACTTC
>.|TRBV7-8|TRBJ2-7|TRBD1
CASSLQGAGGEQYF
TGTGCCAGCAGCTTACAGGGGGCGGGTGGTGAGCAGTACTTC
>.|TRBV4-1|TRBJ2-1|TRBD2
CASSQELVAGYNEQFF
TGCGCCAGCAGCCAAGAGTTGGTAGCGGGTTACAATGAGCAGTTCTTC
>.|TRBV5-4|TRBJ2-3|.
CASSLGTGGLAQYF
TGTGCCAGCAGCTTGGGGACTGGAGGTTTGGCGCAGTATTTT
>once|TRBV2|TRBJ1-5|TRBD1
CASTYLGQGTPQPQHF
TGTGCCAGCACTTACCTCGGACAGGGAACCCCTCAGCCCCAGCATTTT
>.|TRBV9|TRBJ2-7|.
CASSPQMRVEQYF
TGTGCCAGCAGCCCCCAGATGAGGGTCGAGCAGTACTTC
>.|TRBV5-1|TRBJ2-3|TRBD2
CASSPTSGRSDTQYF
TGCGCCAGCAGCCCGACTAGCGGGAGATCAGATACGCAGTATTTT
>few|TRBV5-1|TRBJ2-3|.
CASSLDQSTDTQYF
TGCGCCAGCAGCCTAGACCAAAGCACAGATACGCAGTATTTT
>few|TRBV10-3|TRBJ2-7|.
CAIRESLGGEQYF
TGTGCCATCAGGGAGTCGCTAGGGGGCGAGCAGTACTTC
>.|TRBV7-9|TRBJ2-7|.
CASSLGARASYEQYF
TGTGCCAGCAGCTTAGGGGCTCGTGCGAGTTACGAGCAGTACTTC
>.|TRBV9|TRBJ2-5|.
CASSVGGGHRGAQYF
TGTGCCAGCAGCGTCGGAGGGGGGCACCGGGGGGCCCAGTACTTC
>.|TRBV15|TRBJ1-2|.
CATSDNNYGYTF
TGTGCCACCTCCGACAATAACTATGGCTACACCTTC
>.|TRBV5-8|TRBJ1-1|.
CASSLLGEGTEAFF
TGTGCCAGCAGCTTGCTAGGGGAGGGCACTGAAGCTTTCTTT
>.|TRBV2|TRBJ2-1|TRBD1
CASSEGTGFYNEQFF
TGTGCCAGCAGTGAAGGGACAGGGTTTTACAATGAGCAGTTCTTC
>.|TRBV6-5|TRBJ2-3|.
CASSYSTDTDTQYF
TGTGCCAGCAGTTACTCAACTGACACAGATACGCAGTATTTT
>once|TRBV29-1|TRBJ2-1|TRBD2
CSVGGGSEQFF
TGCAGCGTCGGGGGGGGAAGTGAGCAGTTCTTC
>.|TRBV7-6|TRBJ2-1|.
CASSPLTRPAYNEQFF
TGTGCCAGCAGCCCATTGACACGACCGGCATACAATGAGCAGTTCTTC
>.|TRBV18|TRBJ2-2|TRBD2
CASSYGLAGSTGELFF
TGTGCCAGCTCATATGGACTAGCGGGGTCCACCGGGGAGCTGTTTTTT
>.|TRBV29-1|TRBJ1-1|.
CSALDSLRAFF
TGCAGCGCCCTGGACAGCCTGAGGGCTTTCTTT
>.|TRBV28|TRBJ2-3|.
CASSGGTDTQYF
TGTGCTTCGTCTGGCGGAACAGATACGCAGTATTTT
>.|TRBV18|TRBJ2-2|.
CASSLSSSGQHTGELFF
TGTGCCAGCTCACTCTCCTCGTCAGGGCAACACACCGGGGAGCTGTTTTTT
>.|TRBV2|TRBJ2-7|TRBD2
CASKRESNSEQYF
TGTGCCAGCAAGCGGGAAAGCAACTCCGAGCAGTACTTC
>few|TRBV19|TRBJ1-5|TRBD1
CASTLETGFSNQPQHF
TGTGCCAGTACTCTAGAGACAGGGTTTAGCAATCAGCCCCAGCATTTT
>.|TRBV28|TRBJ1-4|TRBD1
CASSSTGQGVFF
TGTGCCAGCAGTTCTACGGGACAGGGAGTGTTTTTT
>.|TRBV19|TRBJ1-2|TRBD1
CASSIGGGNYGYTF
TGTGCCAGTAGTATTGGAGGGGGCAACTATGGCTACACCTTC
>.|TRBV7-9|TRBJ2-7|.
CASSLGGGKGPGAYEQYF
TGTGCCAGCAGCTTAGGGGGCGGAAAGGGCCCGGGGGCCTACGAGCAGTACTTC
>.|TRBV28|TRBJ2-7|TRBD2
CASSLAGGPYEQYF
TGTGCCAGCAGCCTAGCGGGAGGGCCCTACGAGCAGTACTTC
>.|TRBV5-3|TRBJ1-2|TRBD1
CARSRNPTTGTYGYTF
TGTGCCAGAAGCCGGAACCCTACGACAGGGACCTATGGCTACACCTTC
>.|TRBV7-9|TRBJ2-2|.
CASSSSIELNTGELFF
TGTGCCAGCAGTTCCTCGATCGAGTTGAACACCGGGGAGCTGTTTTTT
>.|TRBV27|TRBJ2-2|.
CASSSYRGTRRNTGELFF
TGTGCCAGCAGTTCTTATCGGGGAACTAGGCGAAACACCGGGGAGCTGTTTTTT
>.|TRBV28|TRBJ2-7|.
CASSPLGLAVKTSYEQYF
TGTGCCAGCAGCCCCCTCGGTCTGGCGGTTAAAACCTCCTACGAGCAGTACTTC
>.|TRBV19|TRBJ1-1|.
CASRMTDFTNTEAFF
TGTGCCAGTAGAATGACAGACTTTACGAACACTGAAGCTTTCTTT
>.|TRBV5-6|TRBJ2-7|TRBD2
CASSLGGRYEQYF
TGTGCCAGCAGCTTGGGCGGGAGGTACGAGCAGTACTTC
>.|TRBV29-1|TRBJ2-2|TRBD2
CSVGTSGIRVGELFF
TGCAGCGTAGGGACTAGCGGGATTCGGGTCGGGGAGCTGTTTTTT